The rows below give T cell receptor beta chains drawn from one sample of a study of cytomegalovirus exposure and HLA in healthy donors. Repertoires were generated with immunoSEQ multiplex PCR, while TCRdb's copy carries only in-frame clones and drops some. This sample has about 110,000 clones, with over 70% found just once. Sequencing was carried out using PBMCs. Receptors were obtained from a female donor in good health and CMV-seronegative. CDR3s include the opening cysteine and the closing phenylalanine or tryptophan.

>TRBJ2-5|TRBV5-1
CASSAQLGEETQYF
>TRBJ1-1|TRBV19
CASSIARENTEAFF
>TRBJ2-5|TRBV5-1
CASSLGGGAETQYF
>TRBJ2-5|TRBV6-6
CASAYGGAEETQYF
>TRBJ2-3|TRBV9
CASSVGVADTDTQYF
>TRBJ2-1|TRBV5-1
CASSPPRGGAAEQFF
>TRBJ2-3|TRBV19
CASKIEFSADTQYF
>TRBJ1-1|TRBV2
CAIFPRGRTEAFF
>TRBJ1-2|TRBV28
CASSSVRLLSDYGYTF
>TRBJ2-4|TRBV30
CAWSRGQGDIQYF
>TRBJ2-1|TRBV5-1
CASSLVGRSYNEQFF
>TRBJ2-3|TRBV19
CASSILGTGGSDTQYF
>TRBJ2-2|TRBV5-6
CASSFRGNTGELFF
>TRBJ2-1|TRBV6-1
CASSEQGYNEQFF
>TRBJ1-1|TRBV30
CAWAGQPNTEAFF
>TRBJ2-3|TRBV19
CASSPGLAGRADTQYF
>TRBJ2-1|TRBV6-5
CASSYSQGGEQFF
>TRBJ2-5|TRBV25-1
CASSDERGGGETQYF